This T cell receptor (beta chain) was recovered during a study of beta chain features in type 1 diabetes. Per germline, CDR1 SGHRS and CDR2 YFSETQ. The length of the CDR3 is 14 residues. The junction had 7 bases not matched to a gene; V was cut back by 5 bases and J by 4 bases. Expressed TCRB transcripts were sequenced, since all the RNA that had been isolated was reverse transcribed. TCRdb's table, derived via immunoSEQ multiplex PCR, lists solely in-frame clones and lacks some. The table shows about 42,000 clones, with approximately 51% occurring only once. The sequence came from a woman aged 30 to 39 in good health. This chain links TRBV5-1 with TRBJ2-7; TRBD2 aligns across 9 bases. Specimen: stem cell memory CD4+ T cells from blood. The CDR3: CASSSAGGLYEQYF. As DNA, the CDR3 is TGCGCCAGCAGTTCAGCGGGAGGATTGTACGAGCAGTACTTC.